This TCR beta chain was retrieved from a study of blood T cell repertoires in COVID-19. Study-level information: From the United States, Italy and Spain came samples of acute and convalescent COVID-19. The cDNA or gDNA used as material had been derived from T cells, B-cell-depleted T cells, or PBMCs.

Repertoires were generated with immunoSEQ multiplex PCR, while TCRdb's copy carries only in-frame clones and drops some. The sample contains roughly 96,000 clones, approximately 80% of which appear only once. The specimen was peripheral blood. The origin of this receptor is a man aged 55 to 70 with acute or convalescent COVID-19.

The CDR3 DNA is TGTGCCAGCAGTTCCCGGGACAGGGTCCAGGAGACCCAGTACTTC. Translating it yields CASSSRDRVQETQYF. This sequence joins TRBV27 and TRBJ2-5; TRBD1 matches at 9 bases. Germline V gives CDR1 MNHEY, CDR2 SMNVEV (reference sequence). The CDR3 spans 15 residues. J lost 5 bases, V lost 4 bases, and 8 bases had no gene match.